This T cell receptor (beta chain) was recorded in a study of T cell responses to AZD1222 COVID-19 vaccine (dated by TCRdb to about 2021). Regarding the research as a whole: A total of around 240 trial participants underwent TCR sequencing, of whom some 210 received two doses of AZD1222 and some 26 received two doses of the MenACWY control vaccine. Trial participants were enrolled into age subgroups of 18-55, 56-69 and 70-plus years, which contained roughly 150, 30 and 60 TCR-sequenced participants, respectively.

Results the study describes overall, beyond this receptor: In the small 56-69-year group, the increase in depth fell short of significance, most likely because of low power. A significant rise in spike-specific TCR breadth and depth was observed after two AZD1222 doses relative to day 0 and relative to MenACWY recipients. Only five to seven AZD1222 recipients were SARS-CoV-2 seropositive at baseline, limiting conclusions about previously exposed vaccinees. Participants were mostly white British and included more females than males, and it was suggested by the authors that clonal diversity may have been underestimated. Because no day 14 peak-response samples were available, repertoires were characterized only after the peak T cell response. CD4 TCRs associated with the vaccine covered the entire spike protein, and the dominant responses were in regions 160-218 and 743-854. Epitopes outside the regions mutated in the B.1.351 and B.1.1.7 variants were reportedly recognized by nearly half of the unique spike-specific TCRs.

The CDR3 covers 15 residues, taking in both the cysteine and the phenylalanine. Of the read, only the CDR3 DNA is kept; its 45 bases are in frame from base 1. V drops 4 bases and J drops 4 bases, leaving 15 bases in between. In the germline V gene, CDR1 corresponds to SGDLS and CDR2 to YYNGEE. The CDR3 regions of human TCRbeta chains were subjected to immunosequencing. Per the authors' processing: Repertoire TCRs were checked for matches against a reference library of SARS-CoV-2-specific TCRs that had been generated using the MIRA antigen-specificity platform. Breadth was defined as the fraction of unique TCRs that were SARS-CoV-2-associated. Depth was defined as the fraction of total T cells that were SARS-CoV-2-associated. Using the MIRA data, each spike-specific TCR was mapped to the spike region that the TCR reacts to and placed in a CD4 or CD8 class. Log10-transformed breadth and depth values were compared by one-way ANOVA with Sidak's multiple comparisons tests. What TCRdb holds here is the immuneACCESS table cut down to in-frame rearrangements. Part of the clones is not present; checked against another copy, under half of the missing clones reflect an unresolved V gene, and the others are unexplained. Clonal size and the V and J genes are those of that table, whereas D and trimming came from the DNA. This sample holds under 200,000 clones; around 90% were observed only once. Of the sample, around 1% is held by the ten largest clones.

What the time point label conveys for this sample: about 28 days (+/-7) after the second vaccine dose. AZD1222 recipients whose second dose came at about 4 weeks and those whose second dose came at about 12 weeks were combined into one group, since spike-specific TCR depth and breadth did not differ between the two schedules. Vaccinee samples came from UK trials COV001 and COV002, including a single-blind randomized controlled phase 2/3 trial of AZD1222 (ChAdOx1 nCoV-19) in healthy adults. For TCRbeta chain sequencing, PBMC samples from trial participants were taken at day 0 and at day 28 after the second dose. Comments on this clone: Its specific antigen is unknown. Within one base of it there is no much larger clone, and no base qualities were kept.

The rearrangement joined TRBV9 to TRBJ1-3, with the D gene too uncertain to name. This TCR was recovered from an adult who received the AZD1222 COVID-19 vaccine. This specimen was peripheral blood, taken 28 days after the second AZD1222 dose. This receptor has the CDR3 CASSLQPDIGNTIYF. The sequence in DNA is TGTGCCAGCAGCCTACAGCCCGACATAGGAAACACCATATATTTT.